A selection of T cell receptor beta chains follows, all from one sample in a study of blood T cell repertoires in COVID-19. Sequenced by immunoSEQ multiplex PCR; TCRdb stores in-frame clones only, minus some. The table shows over 250,000 clones, with more than 80% occurring only once. Sequenced: PBMCs or T cells enriched from blood (not recorded which). These receptors all come from a woman between 18 and 29 years old who had recovered from COVID-19. Both conserved end residues are trimmed from each CDR3.

j_call: TRBJ1-2; v_call: TRBV2; cdr3_length: 12; cdr3_aa: ASSERGANYGYT
j_call: TRBJ2-7; v_call: TRBV19; cdr3_length: 11; cdr3_aa: ATSEGRGYEQY
j_call: TRBJ2-7; v_call: TRBV6-2/TRBV6-3; cdr3_length: 12; cdr3_aa: ASRPPGQNYEQY
j_call: TRBJ1-5; v_call: TRBV19; cdr3_length: 13; cdr3_aa: ASIRSSTSNQPQH
j_call: TRBJ1-6; v_call: TRBV5-5; cdr3_length: 13; cdr3_aa: ASSGGQGYNSPLH
j_call: TRBJ1-1; v_call: TRBV16; cdr3_length: 12; cdr3_aa: ASSQLGGSTEAF
j_call: TRBJ2-1; v_call: TRBV19; cdr3_length: 10; cdr3_aa: ASRAGRNEQF
j_call: TRBJ2-3; v_call: TRBV5-6; cdr3_length: 13; cdr3_aa: ASSPGTGGLDTQY
j_call: TRBJ1-2; v_call: TRBV7-9; cdr3_length: 11; cdr3_aa: ASSPTGSYGYT
j_call: TRBJ2-7; v_call: TRBV12-3/TRBV12-4; cdr3_length: 10; cdr3_aa: ASSSSRYEQY
j_call: TRBJ1-2; v_call: TRBV5-1; cdr3_length: 12; cdr3_aa: ASSLGQGDPGYT
j_call: TRBJ2-1; v_call: TRBV27; cdr3_length: 16; cdr3_aa: ASSWTSGGRSSYNEQF
j_call: TRBJ2-4; v_call: TRBV19; cdr3_length: 11; cdr3_aa: ASSTVSKNIQY
j_call: TRBJ2-3; v_call: TRBV5-4; cdr3_length: 12; cdr3_aa: ASSDTSRPDTQY
j_call: TRBJ1-1; v_call: TRBV3-1/TRBV3-2; cdr3_length: 9; cdr3_aa: ASSQVAEAF
j_call: TRBJ2-7; v_call: TRBV27; cdr3_length: 11; cdr3_aa: ASSFDSSYEQY
j_call: TRBJ2-5; v_call: TRBV4-1; cdr3_length: 9; cdr3_aa: ASSLGETQY
j_call: TRBJ1-2; v_call: TRBV19; cdr3_length: 12; cdr3_aa: ASSMGDRGNGYT
j_call: TRBJ1-2; v_call: TRBV19; cdr3_length: 12; cdr3_aa: ASSRTDSRYGYT
j_call: TRBJ1-1; v_call: TRBV10-1; cdr3_length: 11; cdr3_aa: ASSESQGTEAF
j_call: TRBJ2-2; v_call: TRBV28; cdr3_length: 15; cdr3_aa: ASSFQGVNPNTGELF
j_call: TRBJ1-6; v_call: TRBV6-1; cdr3_length: 16; cdr3_aa: ASSEVLGQGFYNSPLH
j_call: TRBJ1-6; v_call: TRBV11-2; cdr3_length: 12; cdr3_aa: ASSFIQGNSPLH
j_call: TRBJ2-2; v_call: TRBV15; cdr3_length: 15; cdr3_aa: ATSRVWGQGNTGELF
j_call: TRBJ2-7; v_call: TRBV6-6; cdr3_length: 11; cdr3_aa: ASSDSQGYEQY
j_call: TRBJ2-6; v_call: TRBV19; cdr3_length: 15; cdr3_aa: ASMDAGILSGANVLT
j_call: TRBJ2-7; v_call: TRBV5-1; cdr3_length: 12; cdr3_aa: ASSPSGETYEQY
j_call: TRBJ1-6; v_call: TRBV12-3/TRBV12-4; cdr3_length: 11; cdr3_aa: ASSWGGDSPLH
j_call: TRBJ2-1; v_call: TRBV27; cdr3_length: 12; cdr3_aa: ASSPLAGNNEQF
j_call: TRBJ1-6; v_call: TRBV6-5; cdr3_length: 14; cdr3_aa: ASSYSILSGWAFLH
j_call: TRBJ1-2; v_call: TRBV20-1; cdr3_length: 12; cdr3_aa: SASMGTGRYGYT
j_call: TRBJ2-7; v_call: TRBV27; cdr3_length: 13; cdr3_aa: ARKRGVVSSYEQY
j_call: TRBJ2-5; v_call: TRBV29-1; cdr3_length: 13; cdr3_aa: SVLPTGTSSETQY
j_call: TRBJ2-2; v_call: TRBV27; cdr3_length: 12; cdr3_aa: ASVTAINTGELF
j_call: TRBJ2-7; v_call: TRBV5-5; cdr3_length: 14; cdr3_aa: ASSPWTSGGPGEQY
j_call: TRBJ2-7; v_call: TRBV29-1; cdr3_length: 10; cdr3_aa: SVILGANEQY
j_call: TRBJ2-1; v_call: TRBV19; cdr3_length: 14; cdr3_aa: ASSPRTGGPYNEQF
j_call: TRBJ2-7; v_call: TRBV18; cdr3_length: 13; cdr3_aa: ASSPLGTGGYEQY
j_call: TRBJ1-6; v_call: TRBV12-3/TRBV12-4; cdr3_length: 10; cdr3_aa: ASREGNSPLH
j_call: TRBJ2-5; v_call: TRBV15; cdr3_length: 11; cdr3_aa: ATSRGLQETQY